This is a list of T cell receptor beta chains from one sample in a study of cytomegalovirus exposure and HLA in healthy donors. Data came from immunoSEQ multiplex PCR; TCRdb stores just in-frame clones and leaves some out. In the table there are 100,000 to 120,000 clones, approximately 87% of which are singletons. The material sequenced was PBMCs. Receptor source: a woman aged 25 to 45 in good health and CMV-seropositive. The conserved cysteine and the conserved F or W are not part of the CDR3 here. The D gene is left open where the match is weak. Size is omitted from some rows. Given values are once, few, many or a class for expanded clones.

D: .
V: TRBV7-2
length: 12
size: .
J: TRBJ2-1
CDR3: ASSLGIDSNEQF

D: .
V: TRBV10-2
length: 14
size: .
J: TRBJ2-7
CDR3: ASTPRVVSGGYEQY

D: .
V: TRBV7-2
length: 12
size: .
J: TRBJ1-2
CDR3: ASSLDGQVGGYT

D: .
V: TRBV7-9
length: 10
size: .
J: TRBJ2-5
CDR3: ASSSLKETQY

D: TRBD1
V: TRBV19
length: 15
size: .
J: TRBJ1-6
CDR3: ASSLGRQGASNSPLH

D: .
V: TRBV6-1
length: 11
size: once
J: TRBJ1-1
CDR3: ASSVLTNTEAF

D: TRBD2
V: TRBV14
length: 13
size: .
J: TRBJ2-5
CDR3: ASSRLGLAQETQY

D: .
V: TRBV11-2
length: 12
size: once
J: TRBJ2-5
CDR3: ASSLNSSLQTQY

D: .
V: TRBV7-9
length: 12
size: .
J: TRBJ1-4
CDR3: ASSLSREVEKLF

D: TRBD2
V: TRBV27
length: 13
size: .
J: TRBJ2-5
CDR3: ASSSLAGGVETQY

D: .
V: TRBV2
length: 13
size: .
J: TRBJ2-3
CDR3: ASSRTGIRTDTQY

D: TRBD2
V: TRBV7-2
length: 12
size: .
J: TRBJ2-7
CDR3: ASSDRSGRAEQY

D: TRBD1
V: TRBV27
length: 12
size: .
J: TRBJ1-6
CDR3: ASSQDRGNSPLH

D: TRBD1
V: TRBV19
length: 11
size: .
J: TRBJ2-7
CDR3: ASSQDRGDEQY

D: .
V: TRBV4-3
length: 12
size: .
J: TRBJ1-4
CDR3: ASSQVLSNEKLF

D: TRBD1
V: TRBV10-2
length: 12
size: .
J: TRBJ1-2
CDR3: ASRKGQSSSGYT

D: TRBD1
V: TRBV5-5
length: 10
size: once
J: TRBJ2-7
CDR3: ASSFDRDEQY

D: .
V: TRBV7-9
length: 14
size: .
J: TRBJ2-2
CDR3: ASSPENTGSTGELF

D: .
V: TRBV5-6
length: 10
size: .
J: TRBJ1-4
CDR3: ASSLKSEKLF

D: .
V: TRBV18
length: 13
size: .
J: TRBJ1-6
CDR3: ASSPIDSRNSPLH

D: .
V: TRBV28
length: 15
size: .
J: TRBJ2-1
CDR3: ASSLSIADWSYNEQF

D: TRBD2
V: TRBV4-3
length: 17
size: .
J: TRBJ2-3
CDR3: ASSQEMRTSGRGTDTQY

D: TRBD1
V: TRBV15
length: 16
size: .
J: TRBJ2-2
CDR3: ATSRDMTGGPNTGELF

D: TRBD1
V: TRBV29-1
length: 11
size: .
J: TRBJ2-1
CDR3: SVEQGAYNEQF

D: .
V: TRBV28
length: 11
size: .
J: TRBJ2-5
CDR3: ASSYNPSETQY

D: .
V: TRBV2
length: 12
size: .
J: TRBJ2-7
CDR3: ASTYRGSSYEQY

D: .
V: TRBV4-3
length: 13
size: .
J: TRBJ1-4
CDR3: ASSQEFRGNEKLF

D: TRBD1
V: TRBV6-6
length: 13
size: .
J: TRBJ2-2
CDR3: ASSRTGGLAGELF

D: .
V: TRBV6-5
length: 11
size: once
J: TRBJ1-2
CDR3: ASSYTEAGGYT

D: TRBD1
V: TRBV4-3
length: 14
size: .
J: TRBJ1-2
CDR3: ASSQDETGPVYGYT

D: .
V: TRBV4-1
length: 13
size: .
J: TRBJ2-3
CDR3: ASSQEGLRTDTQY

D: TRBD1
V: TRBV28
length: 13
size: once
J: TRBJ1-5
CDR3: ASSSTGSSNQPQH

D: .
V: TRBV15
length: 13
size: .
J: TRBJ1-6
CDR3: ATSRDLQGQSPLH

D: TRBD2
V: TRBV7-8
length: 16
size: once
J: TRBJ2-1
CDR3: ASSLVGGGAGSYNEQF

D: .
V: TRBV11-3
length: 12
size: .
J: TRBJ2-7
CDR3: ASTRSPRVNEQY

D: .
V: TRBV4-2
length: 14
size: .
J: TRBJ2-1
CDR3: ASSPRLSLAGDKQF

D: TRBD1
V: TRBV5-5
length: 13
size: .
J: TRBJ2-2
CDR3: ASRGGASNTGELF

D: TRBD1
V: TRBV30
length: 18
size: .
J: TRBJ1-4
CDR3: AWSPHLRDRGREGAEKLF

D: .
V: TRBV7-3
length: 14
size: medium-sized
J: TRBJ1-2
CDR3: ASSLPGPREDYGYT

D: TRBD1
V: TRBV2
length: 10
size: few
J: TRBJ2-1
CDR3: ASSGGQDEQF

D: .
V: TRBV28
length: 11
size: .
J: TRBJ1-3
CDR3: ASSLYLGNTIY

D: .
V: TRBV5-6
length: 11
size: .
J: TRBJ1-2
CDR3: ASSLGALYGYT

D: TRBD2
V: TRBV7-3
length: 13
size: once
J: TRBJ2-1
CDR3: ASSQGLAEYNEQF

D: .
V: TRBV5-4
length: 12
size: .
J: TRBJ2-2
CDR3: ASSRETNTGELF

D: TRBD1
V: TRBV4-3
length: 15
size: .
J: TRBJ1-2
CDR3: ASSQDPDGTDYYGYT

D: TRBD2
V: TRBV2
length: 13
size: .
J: TRBJ2-5
CDR3: ASSRTSGRLETQY

D: TRBD2
V: TRBV5-1
length: 14
size: .
J: TRBJ2-3
CDR3: ASSPRTSGSTDTQY

D: TRBD2
V: TRBV9
length: 14
size: .
J: TRBJ2-1
CDR3: ASSGGLAGGSNEQF

D: TRBD2
V: TRBV9
length: 12
size: .
J: TRBJ2-3
CDR3: ASSVAGVTDTQY

D: .
V: TRBV30
length: 11
size: few
J: TRBJ1-2
CDR3: AWSLVDSYGYT

D: TRBD2
V: TRBV5-6
length: 10
size: few
J: TRBJ2-1
CDR3: ASSKTSVTRF

D: TRBD2
V: TRBV4-1
length: 16
size: .
J: TRBJ2-1
CDR3: ASSQPLSSAGALNEQF

D: .
V: TRBV11-3
length: 17
size: .
J: TRBJ2-3
CDR3: ASSLDKWGSDSSTDTQY

D: .
V: TRBV27
length: 13
size: .
J: TRBJ2-3
CDR3: ASSSDSISTDTQY

D: .
V: TRBV9
length: 11
size: .
J: TRBJ1-2
CDR3: ASSPSGVYGYT

D: TRBD2
V: TRBV9
length: 12
size: .
J: TRBJ2-7
CDR3: ASSGTSGTGEQY